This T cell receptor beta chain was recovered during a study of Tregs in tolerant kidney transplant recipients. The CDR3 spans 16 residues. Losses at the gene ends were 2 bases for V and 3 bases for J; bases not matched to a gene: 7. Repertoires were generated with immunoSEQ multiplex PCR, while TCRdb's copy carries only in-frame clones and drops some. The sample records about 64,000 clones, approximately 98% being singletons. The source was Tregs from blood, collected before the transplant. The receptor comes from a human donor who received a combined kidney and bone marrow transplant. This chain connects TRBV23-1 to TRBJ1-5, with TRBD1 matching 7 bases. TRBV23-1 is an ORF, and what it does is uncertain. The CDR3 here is CASSQTGEQPNQPQHF. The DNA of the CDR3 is TGCGCCAGCAGTCAAACAGGGGAACAGCCCAATCAGCCCCAGCATTTT.